One TCR beta chain is described in this entry. Its matching antigen is unknown. Clones were sequenced by immunoSEQ multiplex PCR, and TCRdb holds only the in-frame ones, with some missing. Of tens of thousands of clones listed, approximately 91% were seen once; the top ten hold around 19%. This CDR3 is 16 amino acids long. Trimming took 2 bases from V and 1 from J, leaving 14 bases between them. Germline CDR1 reads MNHEY; CDR2 reads SMNVEV (reference sequence). The source of the sample is a study of OX40 agonist ivuxolimab in advanced cancers. The overall study: Eligibility rules accepted prior anti-PD-1, anti-PD-L1 or anti-CTLA-4 therapy, and 40% had some.

Study-wide results and caveats: Circulating CD4+ and CD8+ T cells showed clonal expansion by week 6 at 0.1 to 3.0 mg/kg.

The chain joins TRBV27 to TRBJ2-5; unclear D gene. The specimen comprised CD4+ or CD8+ T cells sorted from blood, sampled in a trial of the OX40 agonist ivuxolimab. The sequence derives from an adult with an advanced solid tumor such as melanoma, head and neck, liver or kidney cancer. The CDR3 DNA is TGTGCCAGCAGTTTAAGGCCCCCGAGGCCCCAAGAGACCCAGTACTTC. Translating gives CASSLRPPRPQETQYF.